This T cell receptor beta chain stems from a study of blood T cell repertoires in COVID-19. Overall study context: The samples span acute and convalescent COVID-19 from the United States, Italy and Spain. T cells, B-cell-depleted T cells, or PBMCs provided the cDNA or gDNA that served as material.

Original data processing: For nucleated cells, counts were estimated from reference gene primer amplification. Assay: immunoSEQ multiplex PCR; the TCRdb copy retains only in-frame clones and omits some. V, J and clone size are those of that table, while D and trimming were read from the DNA. The sample yields roughly 150,000 clones, around 82% seen once. V shed 2 bases, J shed 6 bases, and the junction held 4 bases outside the gene matches. Looked up from germline, CDR1 is SNHLY and CDR2 is FYNNEI. The CDR3 is 15 residues long. The rearrangement links TRBV2 to TRBJ2-2; 9 nucleotides agree with TRBD2. The clonotype was recovered from an older man with active or convalescent COVID-19. Sequencing was done on a sample of peripheral blood. CDR3 protein: CASSERGTSSGELFF. CDR3 nucleotide sequence: TGTGCCAGCAGTGAACGAGGGACTAGCTCCGGGGAGCTGTTTTTT. The whole variable domain, remainder taken from reference TRBV2 and TRBJ2-2, is EPEVTQTPSHQVTQMGQEVILRCVPISNHLYFYWYRQILGQKVEFLVSFYNNEISEKSEIFDDQFSVERPDGSNFTLKIRSTKLEDSAMYFCASSERGTSSGELFFGEGSRLTVL.